These 13 T cell receptor beta chains originate from one sample sequenced in a study of regulatory T cells in long-lasting Graves disease. Time point described: persistent/refractory GD, antithyroid drugs over 5 years with positive TRAb. PBMC-extracted RNA yielded the TCR library. Sequencing libraries for TCR beta were prepared with iRepertoire HTBI primers and Arm-PCR of CDR3 regions. TCRdb re-called the multiplex PCR reads through MiXCR, storing one row per CDR3 protein. The table has roughly 490,000 distinct CDR3 sequences, approximately 23% seen once. The sequencing used peripheral blood mononuclear cells (PBMCs), collected when the disease was refractory, from a patient treated with antithyroid drugs. Source of these receptors: a female donor with Graves disease.

This clonotype was counted only a few times. The rearrangement uses TRBV24-1 and TRBJ2-7; 8 nucleotides line up with TRBD1. The length of the CDR3 is 15 residues. The germline gives CDR1 KGHDR, CDR2 SFDVKD. The V gene end was trimmed by 2 bases and the J gene end by 2 bases; junction bases not matched to a gene: 4. CDR3 DNA: TGTGCCACCAGTGATTCTTCGGACAGGGCCTACGAGCAGTACTTC. It codes for CATSDSSDRAYEQYF.

This clonotype was seen ten or more times. The rearrangement uses TRBV20-1 and TRBJ2-7; D is ambiguous. This CDR3 is built from 15 residues. V shed 6 bases and J shed 3 bases, with 21 bases lying between them. Germline V gives CDR1 DFQATT, CDR2 SNEGSKA (reference sequence). The CDR3 region has the DNA TGCAGTGCCACCGACCCCTCTGACGTCTACTACGAGCAGTACTTC. Amino acid sequence: CSATDPSDVYYEQYF.

The chain has TRBV13 and TRBJ1-2; D is perhaps TRBD1 (5 bases). Trimming pared 5 bases from V and 1 base from J, leaving 14 bases between. Germline V CDR1 and CDR2: PRHDT, FYEKMQ (reference sequence). This CDR3 is built from 15 residues. The CDR3 sequence is CASSVTGPVNYGYTF. The CDR3 bases are TGTGCCAGCAGCGTGACGGGGCCCGTTAACTATGGCTACACCTTC.

The table lists this clonotype with many counts. J is TRBJ1-2 and V is TRBV12-3 or TRBV12-4; 7 bases are shared with TRBD1. With V trimmed by 4 bases and J by 4 bases, 9 bases remained unmatched. This CDR3 is built from 15 residues. The CDR3 spells CASSSRQGSSYGYTF. The CDR3 DNA sequence: TGTGCCAGCAGTTCCAGACAGGGATCCAGCTATGGCTACACCTTC.

This clonotype was detected a few times. The rearrangement links TRBV7-2 to TRBJ2-6, with TRBD1 matching over 7 bases. The V segment lost 5 bases and the J segment 2 bases; nucleotides outside the gene matches: 6. This CDR3 is built from 16 residues. Germline CDR1 is SGHTA and CDR2 is FQGNSA. Here the CDR3 reads CASSVQTGAGANVLTF. The CDR3 DNA reads as TGTGCCAGCAGCGTTCAAACAGGGGCTGGGGCCAACGTCCTGACTTTC.

This clonotype has ten or more counts. This chain joins TRBV2 and TRBJ1-5; tentatively, D is TRBD1 (6 bases). Germline V lookup: CDR1 SNHLY, CDR2 FYNNEI. V gave up 4 bases and J gave up 4 bases, with 11 bases separating them. The CDR3 is made up of 14 amino acids. CDR3 loop: CASSGYRVNQPQHF. The DNA of the CDR3 is TGTGCCAGCAGTGGATACAGGGTGAATCAGCCCCAGCATTTT.

This clonotype was seen at least ten times. The V call is TRBV6-5, the J call TRBJ2-5, with D possibly TRBD2 on 5 matching bases. CDR1 is MNHEY, CDR2 SVGAGI, per germline. V was shortened by 2 bases and J by 5 bases, with 12 bases between the two germline ends. CDR3 length: 14 amino acids. The CDR3 sequence: CASSYAGLGETQYF. The CDR3 coding sequence is TGTGCCAGCAGTTACGCGGGTCTGGGGGAGACCCAGTACTTC.

The rearrangement links TRBV24-1 to TRBJ2-2, with unresolved D. V dropped 4 bases and J dropped 2 bases, with 13 bases sitting between them. Germline CDR1 KGHDR, CDR2 SFDVKD. The CDR3 totals 16 residues. The CDR3 sequence: CATSDPPGGNTGELFF. The CDR3 DNA reads TGTGCCACCAGTGACCCCCCAGGCGGTAACACCGGGGAGCTGTTTTTT.

The V and J genes are TRBV28 and TRBJ2-7; D is uncertain. Trimming stripped 5 bases from V and 5 bases from J, with 16 bases between. This CDR3 spans 14 amino acids. The germline V gene has CDR1 MDHEN and CDR2 SYDVKM. The DNA of the CDR3 is TGTGCCAGCAGTCTACCATCAAGCACCGACGAGCAGTACTTC. Translated: CASSLPSSTDEQYF.

This clonotype has ten or more counts. J is TRBJ2-7 and V is TRBV7-2; D not certain. The CDR3 is 15 amino acids. Trimming took off 5 bases at V and 2 bases at J, with 16 bases between the two ends. The germline CDR1 and CDR2 sequences are SGHTA and FQGNSA. The CDR3 DNA is TGTGCCAGCAGCCACAGCTCCGTGGGTGCCTACGAGCAGTACTTC. Translation: CASSHSSVGAYEQYF.

In its sample, this clonotype was seen a few times. This chain links TRBV5-1 with TRBJ2-7; D might be TRBD2 (6 bases). The germline CDR1 and CDR2 sequences are SGHRS and YFSETQ. The CDR3 is 15 residues long. Trimming took off 2 bases at V and 2 bases at J, with 14 bases between the two ends. CDR3 loop: CASSLSGTYPYEQYF. CDR3 DNA sequence: TGCGCCAGCAGCTTATCCGGGACTTACCCCTACGAGCAGTACTTC.

In DNA form, the CDR3 reads TGTGCCAGCGTGACAGGGGGCGTTGAGCCCCAGCATTTT. This encodes CASVTGGVEPQHF. The chain links TRBV28 to TRBJ1-5; 10 nucleotides line up with TRBD1. Per germline, CDR1 MDHEN and CDR2 SYDVKM. Trimming at V came to 8 bases and at J to 8 bases, leaving 6 bases not matched to a gene. This CDR3 is 13 amino acids long. Looking up the rest from reference TRBV28 and TRBJ1-5 gives the full variable domain: DVKVTQSSRYLVKRTGEKVFLECVQDMDHENMFWYRQDPGLGLRLIYFSYDVKMKEKGDIPEGYSVSREKKERFSLILESASTNQTSMYLCASVTGGVEPQHFGDGTRLSIL.

J is TRBJ2-7 and V is TRBV9, with 11 bases identical to TRBD2. Germline trimming cut 3 bases from V and 4 bases from J; bases unmatched to any gene: 9. The CDR3 runs 16 residues. Per the germline V gene, CDR1 is SGDLS and CDR2 is YYNGEE. This CDR3 reads CASSGATSGRSYEQYF. The CDR3 DNA reads TGTGCCAGCAGCGGGGCTACTAGCGGGAGAAGTTACGAGCAGTACTTC.